The clone carrying this T cell receptor beta chain was seen more than once but under ten times. The germline CDR1 and CDR2 sequences are DFQATT and SNEGSKA (reference sequence). The CDR3 is 15 residues long. V gave up 5 bases and J gave up 4 bases, with 17 bases separating them. This sample is part of a study of T-cell reconstitution after alpha-beta-depleted transplantation in children. The TCRbeta library was prepared with unique molecular identifiers. TCRdb recomputed calls from the PCR reads with MiXCR, one row per CDR3 protein. The sample holds 380,000 or so distinct CDR3 sequences, 13% seen once.

The chain has TRBV20-1 and TRBJ1-4, with D tentatively TRBD1 (6 bases). This TCR was recovered from a human donor who donated a stem cell graft to a child with Fanconi anemia. Sequencing was performed on PBMCs, taken from the stem cell graft. The CDR3 is CSAPRGGLSNEKLFF. As DNA, the CDR3 is TGCAGTGCTCCACGGGGGGGGCTAAGTAATGAAAAACTGTTTTTT.